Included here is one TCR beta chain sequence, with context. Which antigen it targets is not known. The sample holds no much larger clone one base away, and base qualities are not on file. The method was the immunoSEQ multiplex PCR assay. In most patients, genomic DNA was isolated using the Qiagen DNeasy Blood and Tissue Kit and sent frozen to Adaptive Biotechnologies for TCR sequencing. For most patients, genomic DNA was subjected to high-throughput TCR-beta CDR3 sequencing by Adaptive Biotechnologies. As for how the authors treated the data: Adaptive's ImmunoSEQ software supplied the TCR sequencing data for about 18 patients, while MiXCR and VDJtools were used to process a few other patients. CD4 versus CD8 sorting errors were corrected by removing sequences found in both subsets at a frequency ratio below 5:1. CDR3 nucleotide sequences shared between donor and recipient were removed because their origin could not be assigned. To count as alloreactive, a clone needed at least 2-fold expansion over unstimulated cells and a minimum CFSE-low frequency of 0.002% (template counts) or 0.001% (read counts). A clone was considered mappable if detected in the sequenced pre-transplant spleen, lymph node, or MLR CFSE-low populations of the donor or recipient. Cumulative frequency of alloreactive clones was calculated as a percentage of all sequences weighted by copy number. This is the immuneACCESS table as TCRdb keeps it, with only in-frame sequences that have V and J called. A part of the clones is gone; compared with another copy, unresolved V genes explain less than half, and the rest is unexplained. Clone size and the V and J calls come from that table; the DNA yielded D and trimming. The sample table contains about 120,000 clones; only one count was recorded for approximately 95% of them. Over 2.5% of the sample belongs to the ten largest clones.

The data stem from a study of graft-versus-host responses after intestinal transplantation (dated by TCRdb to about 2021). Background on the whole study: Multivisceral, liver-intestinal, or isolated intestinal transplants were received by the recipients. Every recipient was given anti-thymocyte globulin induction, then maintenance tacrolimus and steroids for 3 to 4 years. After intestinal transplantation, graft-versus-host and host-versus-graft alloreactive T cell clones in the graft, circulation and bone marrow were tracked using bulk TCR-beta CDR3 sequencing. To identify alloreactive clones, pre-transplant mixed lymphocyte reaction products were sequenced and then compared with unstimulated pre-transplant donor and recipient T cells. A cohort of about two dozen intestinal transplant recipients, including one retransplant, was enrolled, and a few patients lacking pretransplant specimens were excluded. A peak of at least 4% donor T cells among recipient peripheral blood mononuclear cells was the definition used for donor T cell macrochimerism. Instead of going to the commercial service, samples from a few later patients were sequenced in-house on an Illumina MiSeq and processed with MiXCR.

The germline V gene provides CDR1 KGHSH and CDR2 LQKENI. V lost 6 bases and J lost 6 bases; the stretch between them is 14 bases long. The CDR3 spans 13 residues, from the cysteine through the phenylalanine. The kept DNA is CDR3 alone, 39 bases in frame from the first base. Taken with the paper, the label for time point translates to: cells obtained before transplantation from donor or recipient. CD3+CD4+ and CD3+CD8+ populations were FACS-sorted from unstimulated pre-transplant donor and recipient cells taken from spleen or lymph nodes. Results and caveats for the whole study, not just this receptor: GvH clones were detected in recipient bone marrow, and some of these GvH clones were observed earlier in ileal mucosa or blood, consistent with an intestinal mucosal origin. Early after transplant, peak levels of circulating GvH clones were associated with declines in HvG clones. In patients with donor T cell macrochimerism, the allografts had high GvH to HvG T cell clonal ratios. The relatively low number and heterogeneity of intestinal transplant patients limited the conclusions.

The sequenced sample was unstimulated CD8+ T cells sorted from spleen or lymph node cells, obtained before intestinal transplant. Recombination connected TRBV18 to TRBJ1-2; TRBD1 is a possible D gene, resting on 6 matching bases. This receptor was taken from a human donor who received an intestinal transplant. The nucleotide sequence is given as TGTGCCAGCTCGGTTGTCGGGGGCGATGGCTACACCTTC. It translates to CASSVVGGDGYTF.